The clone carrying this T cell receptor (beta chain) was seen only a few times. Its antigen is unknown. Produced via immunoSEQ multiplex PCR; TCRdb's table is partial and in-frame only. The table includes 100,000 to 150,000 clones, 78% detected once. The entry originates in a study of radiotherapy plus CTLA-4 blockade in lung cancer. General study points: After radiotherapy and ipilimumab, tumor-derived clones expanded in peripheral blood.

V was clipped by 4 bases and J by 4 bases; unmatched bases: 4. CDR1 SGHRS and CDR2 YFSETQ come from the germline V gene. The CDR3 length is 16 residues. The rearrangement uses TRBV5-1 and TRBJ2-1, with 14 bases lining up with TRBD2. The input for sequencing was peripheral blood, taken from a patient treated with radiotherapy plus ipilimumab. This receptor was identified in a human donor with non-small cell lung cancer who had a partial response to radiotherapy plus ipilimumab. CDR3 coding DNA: TGCGCCAGCAGCCGTGGGACTAGCGGGAGTTACAATGAGCAGTTCTTC. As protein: CASSRGTSGSYNEQFF.